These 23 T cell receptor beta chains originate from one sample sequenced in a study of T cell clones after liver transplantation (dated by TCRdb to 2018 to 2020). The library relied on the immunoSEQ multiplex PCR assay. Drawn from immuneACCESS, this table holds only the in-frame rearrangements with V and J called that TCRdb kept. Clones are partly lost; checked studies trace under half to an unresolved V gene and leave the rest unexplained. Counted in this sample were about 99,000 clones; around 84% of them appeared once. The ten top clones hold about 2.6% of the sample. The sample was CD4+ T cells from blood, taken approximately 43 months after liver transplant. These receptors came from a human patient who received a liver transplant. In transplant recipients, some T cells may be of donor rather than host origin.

CDR3 in amino acids: CATSRPTPRGDQPQHF. CDR3 nucleotides: TGTGCCACCAGCAGACCCACCCCCAGGGGAGATCAGCCCCAGCATTTT. This chain joins TRBV15 and TRBJ1-5; TRBD1 is a possible D gene (6 bases). The germline V gene has CDR1 LNHNV and CDR2 YYDKDF (reference sequence). Trimming stripped 2 bases from V and 5 bases from J, with 16 bases between. The CDR3 runs to 16 residues.

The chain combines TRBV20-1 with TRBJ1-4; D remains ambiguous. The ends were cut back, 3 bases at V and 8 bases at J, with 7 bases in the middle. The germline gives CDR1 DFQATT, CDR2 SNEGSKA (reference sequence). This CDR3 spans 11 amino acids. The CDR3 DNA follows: TGCAGTGCTAGGTTACTAGAAAAACTGTTTTTT. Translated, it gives CSARLLEKLFF.

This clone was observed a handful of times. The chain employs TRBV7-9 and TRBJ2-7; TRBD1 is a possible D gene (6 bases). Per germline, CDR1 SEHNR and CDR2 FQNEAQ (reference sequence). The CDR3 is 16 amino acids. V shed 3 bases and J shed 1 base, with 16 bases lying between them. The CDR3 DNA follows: TGTGCCAGCAGCTTCCCCCGGACAGCCGGATCCTACGAGCAGTACTTC. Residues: CASSFPRTAGSYEQYF.

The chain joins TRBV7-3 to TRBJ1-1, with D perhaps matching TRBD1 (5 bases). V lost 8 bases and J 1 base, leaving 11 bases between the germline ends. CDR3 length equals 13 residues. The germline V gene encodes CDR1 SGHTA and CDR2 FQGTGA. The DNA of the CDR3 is TGTGCCAGCGGGATACAGGAGAACACTGAAGCTTTCTTT. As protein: CASGIQENTEAFF.

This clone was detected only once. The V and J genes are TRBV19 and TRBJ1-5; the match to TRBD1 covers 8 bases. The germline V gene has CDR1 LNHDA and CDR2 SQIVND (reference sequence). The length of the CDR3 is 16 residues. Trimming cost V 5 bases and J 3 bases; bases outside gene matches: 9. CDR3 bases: TGTGCCAGTAGTTTAACAGCAGGGGGCTACAATCAGCCCCAGCATTTT. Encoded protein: CASSLTAGGYNQPQHF. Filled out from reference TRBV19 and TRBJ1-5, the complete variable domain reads DGGITQSPKYLFRKEGQNVTLSCEQNLNHDAMYWYRQDPGQGLRLIYYSQIVNDFQKGDIAEGYSVSREKKESFPLTVTSAQKNPTAFYLCASSLTAGGYNQPQHFGDGTRLSIL.

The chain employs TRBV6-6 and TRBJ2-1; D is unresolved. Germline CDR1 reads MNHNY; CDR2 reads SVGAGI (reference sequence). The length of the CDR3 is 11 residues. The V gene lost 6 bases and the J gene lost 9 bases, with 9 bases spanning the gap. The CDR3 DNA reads TGTGCCAGCAGCCGGGTTGGTGAGCAGTTCTTC. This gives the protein CASSRVGEQFF.

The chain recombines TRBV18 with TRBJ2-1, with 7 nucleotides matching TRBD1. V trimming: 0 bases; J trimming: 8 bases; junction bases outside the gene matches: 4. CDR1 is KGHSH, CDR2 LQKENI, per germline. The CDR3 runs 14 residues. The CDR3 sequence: CASSPPGQWDEQFF. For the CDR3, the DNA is TGTGCCAGCTCACCACCGGGACAGTGGGATGAGCAGTTCTTC.

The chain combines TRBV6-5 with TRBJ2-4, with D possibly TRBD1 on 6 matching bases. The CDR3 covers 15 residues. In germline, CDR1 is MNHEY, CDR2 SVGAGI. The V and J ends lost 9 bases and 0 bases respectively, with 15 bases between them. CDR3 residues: CARQGQGRAKNIQYF. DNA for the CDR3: TGTGCCAGACAGGGTCAGGGACGAGCCAAAAACATTCAGTACTTC.

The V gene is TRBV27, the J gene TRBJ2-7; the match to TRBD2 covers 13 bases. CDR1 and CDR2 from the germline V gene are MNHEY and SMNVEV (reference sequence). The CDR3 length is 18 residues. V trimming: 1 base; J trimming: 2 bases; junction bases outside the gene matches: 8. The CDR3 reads CASSLYRLAGGSTYEQYF. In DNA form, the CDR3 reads TGTGCCAGCAGTTTATATCGACTAGCGGGAGGAAGCACCTACGAGCAGTACTTC.

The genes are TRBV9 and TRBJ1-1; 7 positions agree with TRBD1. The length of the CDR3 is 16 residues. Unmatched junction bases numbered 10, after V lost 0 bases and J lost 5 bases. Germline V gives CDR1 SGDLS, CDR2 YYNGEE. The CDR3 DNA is TGTGCCAGCAGCGTAGGGGCCAGGGGGGCTTGGACTGAAGCTTTCTTT. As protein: CASSVGARGAWTEAFF.

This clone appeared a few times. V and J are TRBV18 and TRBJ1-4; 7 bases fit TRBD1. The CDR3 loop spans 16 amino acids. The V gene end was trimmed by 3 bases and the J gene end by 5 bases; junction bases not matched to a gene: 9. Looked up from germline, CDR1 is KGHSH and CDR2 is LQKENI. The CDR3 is CASSPSLTGKNEKLFF. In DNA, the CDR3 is TGTGCCAGCTCACCCTCTTTGACAGGGAAGAATGAAAAACTGTTTTTT.

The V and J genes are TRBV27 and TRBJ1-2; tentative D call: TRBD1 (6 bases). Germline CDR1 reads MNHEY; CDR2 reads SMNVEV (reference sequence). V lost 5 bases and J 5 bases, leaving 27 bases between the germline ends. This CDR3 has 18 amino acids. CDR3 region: CASSPTPRQISGAYGYTF. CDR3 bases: TGTGCCAGCAGTCCCACCCCGAGACAGATATCAGGGGCATATGGCTACACCTTC.

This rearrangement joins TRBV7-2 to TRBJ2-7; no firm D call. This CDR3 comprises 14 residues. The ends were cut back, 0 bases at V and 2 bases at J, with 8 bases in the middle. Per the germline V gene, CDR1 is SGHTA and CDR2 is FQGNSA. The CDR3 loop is CASSLARSAYEQYF. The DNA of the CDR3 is TGTGCCAGCAGCTTAGCACGGTCCGCCTACGAGCAGTACTTC.

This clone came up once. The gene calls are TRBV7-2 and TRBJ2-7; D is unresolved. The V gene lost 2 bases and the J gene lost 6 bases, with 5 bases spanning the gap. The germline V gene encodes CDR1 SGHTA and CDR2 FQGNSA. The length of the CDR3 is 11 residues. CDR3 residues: CASSLKVEQYF. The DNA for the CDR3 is TGTGCCAGCAGCTTAAAGGTCGAGCAGTACTTC.

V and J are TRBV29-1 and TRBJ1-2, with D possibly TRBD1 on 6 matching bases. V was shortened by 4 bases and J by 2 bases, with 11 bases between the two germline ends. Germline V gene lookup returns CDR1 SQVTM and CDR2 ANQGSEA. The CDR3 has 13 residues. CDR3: CSVGVRGNYGYTF. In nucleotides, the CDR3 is TGCAGCGTTGGGGTGAGGGGGAACTATGGCTACACCTTC.

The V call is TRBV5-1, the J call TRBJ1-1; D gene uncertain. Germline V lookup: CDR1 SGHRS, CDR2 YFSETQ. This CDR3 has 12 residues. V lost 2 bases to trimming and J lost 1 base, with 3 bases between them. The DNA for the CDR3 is TGCGCCAGCAGCTTCCCGAACACTGAAGCTTTCTTT. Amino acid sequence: CASSFPNTEAFF.

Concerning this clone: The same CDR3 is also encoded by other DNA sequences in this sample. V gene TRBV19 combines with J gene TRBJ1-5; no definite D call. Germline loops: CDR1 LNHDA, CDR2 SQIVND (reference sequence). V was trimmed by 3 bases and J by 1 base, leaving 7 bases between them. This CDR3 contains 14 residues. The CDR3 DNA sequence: TGTGCCAGTAGTATCGGTCAGAGCAATCAGCCCCAGCATTTT. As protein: CASSIGQSNQPQHF.

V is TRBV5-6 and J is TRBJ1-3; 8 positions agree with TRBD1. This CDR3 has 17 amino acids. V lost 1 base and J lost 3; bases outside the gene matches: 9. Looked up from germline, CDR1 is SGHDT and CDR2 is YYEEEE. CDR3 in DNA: TGTGCCAGCAGCTTGATGGACAGGGTACCGGGTGGAAACACCATATATTTT. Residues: CASSLMDRVPGGNTIYF. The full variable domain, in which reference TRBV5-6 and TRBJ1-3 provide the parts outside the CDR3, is DAGVTQSPTHLIKTRGQQVTLRCSPKSGHDTVSWYQQALGQGPQFIFQYYEEEERQRGNFPDRFSGHQFPNYSSELNVNALLLGDSALYLCASSLMDRVPGGNTIYFGEGSWLTVV.

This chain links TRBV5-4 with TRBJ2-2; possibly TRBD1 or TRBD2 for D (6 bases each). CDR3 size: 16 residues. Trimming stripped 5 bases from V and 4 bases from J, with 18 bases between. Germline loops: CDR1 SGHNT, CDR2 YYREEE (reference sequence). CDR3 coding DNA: TGTGCCAGCAGATTCAATAAGGGGGGCGGCACCGGGGAGCTGTTTTTT. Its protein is CASRFNKGGGTGELFF.

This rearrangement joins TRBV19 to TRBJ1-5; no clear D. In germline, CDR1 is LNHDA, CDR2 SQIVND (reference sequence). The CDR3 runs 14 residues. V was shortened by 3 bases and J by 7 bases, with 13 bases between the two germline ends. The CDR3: CASSIQAPSQPQHF. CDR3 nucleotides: TGTGCCAGTAGTATTCAGGCTCCGTCCCAGCCCCAGCATTTT.

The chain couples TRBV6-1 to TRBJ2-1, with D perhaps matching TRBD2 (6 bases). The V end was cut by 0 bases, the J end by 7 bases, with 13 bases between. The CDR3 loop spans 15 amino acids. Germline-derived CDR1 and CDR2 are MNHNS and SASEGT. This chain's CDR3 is CASSEAGTFANEQFF. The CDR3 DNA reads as TGTGCCAGCAGTGAAGCGGGGACTTTTGCAAATGAGCAGTTCTTC.

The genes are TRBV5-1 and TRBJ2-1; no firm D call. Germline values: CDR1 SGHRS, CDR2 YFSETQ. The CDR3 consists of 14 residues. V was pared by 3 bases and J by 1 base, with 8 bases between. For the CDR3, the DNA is TGCGCCAGCAGCTCGCAGGTTTCCTACAATGAGCAGTTCTTC. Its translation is CASSSQVSYNEQFF.

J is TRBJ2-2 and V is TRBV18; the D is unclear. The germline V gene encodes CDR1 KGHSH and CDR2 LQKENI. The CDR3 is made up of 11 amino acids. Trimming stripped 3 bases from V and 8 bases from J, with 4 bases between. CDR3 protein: CASSPLGELFF. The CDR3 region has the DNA TGTGCCAGCTCACCTCTTGGGGAGCTGTTTTTT.